This T cell receptor beta chain was sequenced in a study of radiation and T cells in renal cell carcinoma. Study conclusions and caveats: Top tumor clonotypes rose in blood 2 weeks post-radiation, then contracted.

Time point indicated: baseline pretreatment blood. Treatment in this sample: 15 Gy SBRT to primary tumor, nephrectomy 4 weeks later. Points on this clone: Its antigen is not identified.

With V trimmed by 5 bases and J by 8 bases, 8 bases remained unmatched. This CDR3 spans 14 amino acids. The V gene's germline CDR1 is SEHNR and CDR2 FQNEAQ (reference sequence). Profiling relied on immunoSEQ multiplex PCR, and the TCRdb table lists in-frame clones only, not all of them. The data hold approximately 110,000 clones, with approximately 80% observed a single time. The rearrangement joins TRBV7-9 to TRBJ2-1, with 8 nucleotides matching TRBD1. This TCR came from an older woman with renal cell carcinoma. The input for sequencing was blood, taken from a patient whose treatment included radiotherapy and nephrectomy. As DNA, the CDR3 is TGTGCCAGCAGCCCCCGGACAGGGATCTATGAGCAGTTCTTC. It is translated as CASSPRTGIYEQFF.